The text below deals with one TCR beta chain. The antigen remains unidentified. This table comes from immunoSEQ multiplex PCR, and its TCRdb copy is limited to in-frame clones, with some not included. The sample carries over 65,000 clones, 92% recorded once. These data originate in a study of graft-versus-host responses after intestinal transplantation. The overall study: Recipients had transplants, and these were multivisceral, liver-intestinal, or isolated intestinal. For about three years after anti-thymocyte globulin induction, all recipients took tacrolimus and steroids. Findings of the study overall: Some GvH clones appeared in ileal mucosa or blood before recipient bone marrow. Graft-donor T cell macrochimerism in patients accompanied high graft-versus-host to host-versus-graft clonal ratios in allografts.

Germline CDR1 is SGHDT and CDR2 is YYEEEE. The V and J ends lost 4 bases and 2 bases, in that order; junction bases with no gene match: 7. The CDR3 totals 16 residues. This material consisted of PBMCs, taken 98 days after intestinal transplantation. The sequence was collected from a human patient who received an intestinal transplant, so some T cells may come from the graft donor. The chain uses TRBV5-6 and TRBJ2-3; 10 bases are a match to TRBD2. CDR3 DNA: TGTGCCAGCAGCCTACTAGCGGGGCCGACCACAGATACGCAGTATTTT. Translation: CASSLLAGPTTDTQYF. Together with reference TRBV5-6 and TRBJ2-3, the CDR3 gives the full variable domain: DAGVTQSPTHLIKTRGQQVTLRCSPKSGHDTVSWYQQALGQGPQFIFQYYEEEERQRGNFPDRFSGHQFPNYSSELNVNALLLGDSALYLCASSLLAGPTTDTQYFGPGTRLTVL.